The 9 T cell receptor beta chains listed next were all sequenced from one sample in a study of OX40 agonist ivuxolimab in advanced cancers. This table comes from immunoSEQ multiplex PCR, and its TCRdb copy is limited to in-frame clones, with some not included. The table shows some 58,000 clones, with approximately 80% occurring only once. Sequences were derived from CD4+ or CD8+ T cells sorted from blood, sampled in a trial of the OX40 agonist ivuxolimab. All receptors derive from an adult with an advanced solid tumor such as melanoma, head and neck, liver or kidney cancer.

This rearrangement joins TRBV7-3 to TRBJ2-7; D perhaps matches TRBD2 (5 bases). Deletions cut 2 bases from V and 0 bases from J, with 8 bases between. This CDR3 spans 14 amino acids. Germline CDR1 and CDR2: SGHTA and FQGTGA. CDR3 protein: CASSLEGFSYEQYF. The CDR3 DNA is TGTGCCAGCAGCTTAGAGGGTTTCTCCTACGAGCAGTACTTC.

This clone was recorded only once. V is TRBV15 and J is TRBJ2-1; D gene uncertain. Germline assignment: CDR1 LNHNV and CDR2 YYDKDF (reference sequence). This CDR3 spans 13 amino acids. The V end was cut by 0 bases, the J end by 5 bases, with 5 bases between. CDR3 in amino acids: CATSRDPHNEQFF. CDR3 DNA sequence: TGTGCCACCAGCAGAGACCCCCACAATGAGCAGTTCTTC.

This rearrangement joins TRBV7-9 to TRBJ1-4; possible D gene TRBD1, 5 bases. This CDR3 comprises 16 residues. V gave up 5 bases and J gave up 4 bases, with 17 bases separating them. The germline V gene encodes CDR1 SEHNR and CDR2 FQNEAQ (reference sequence). CDR3 sequence reads: CASSPRAQGGNEKLFF. The CDR3 bases are TGTGCCAGCAGCCCCCGGGCGCAGGGAGGTAATGAAAAACTGTTTTTT.

The table lists this clone with a few counts. J is TRBJ1-2 and V is TRBV7-9; D gene ambiguous. With 5 bases removed from V and 7 bases from J, the gap between germline ends came to 8 bases. Germline V CDR1 and CDR2: SEHNR, FQNEAQ (reference sequence). There are 11 residues in the CDR3. CDR3 sequence reads: CASSSGSGYTF. CDR3 nucleotides: TGTGCCAGCAGCAGTGGGTCTGGCTACACCTTC.

In this sample, this clone turned up once. The genes are TRBV6-1 and TRBJ2-1; D gene unclear. This CDR3 has 13 amino acids. The V end was cut by 8 bases, the J end by 3 bases, with 11 bases between. Looked up from germline, CDR1 is MNHNS and CDR2 is SASEGT. This CDR3 reads CASGVLNYNEQFF. Written as DNA, the CDR3 is TGTGCCAGCGGCGTACTTAACTACAATGAGCAGTTCTTC.

The V and J genes are TRBV2 and TRBJ1-1; weak D call: TRBD1 (5 bases). CDR1 SNHLY and CDR2 FYNNEI come from the germline V gene. V lost 6 bases and J lost 2, with 10 bases in between. This CDR3 region has 13 residues. The CDR3 sequence is CASRATENTEAFF. The CDR3 DNA reads TGTGCCAGCAGAGCGACAGAAAACACTGAAGCTTTCTTT.

V is TRBV11-3 and J is TRBJ1-4; 8 positions agree with TRBD1. This CDR3 contains 14 residues. Germline CDR1 SGHNT, CDR2 YENEEA. The V and J ends lost 6 bases and 10 bases, in that order; junction bases with no gene match: 10. In nucleotides, the CDR3 is TGTGCCAGCAGTCCCGGGACAGGCTATGGAAAACTGTTTTTT. This gives the protein CASSPGTGYGKLFF.

The chain joins TRBV6-5 to TRBJ2-2, with D unclear. Germline V gene lookup returns CDR1 MNHEY and CDR2 SVGAGI. Trimming removed 0 bases from V and 5 bases from J, with 7 bases in between. This CDR3 spans 14 amino acids. For the CDR3, the DNA is TGTGCCAGCAGTTACTCGAGGTGGACCGGGGAGCTGTTTTTT. Protein product: CASSYSRWTGELFF.

This rearrangement joins TRBV27 to TRBJ2-1, with TRBD2 identical over 11 bases. The junction had 14 bases not matched to a gene; V was cut back by 5 bases and J by 8 bases. This CDR3 spans 17 amino acids. Germline assignment: CDR1 MNHEY and CDR2 SMNVEV (reference sequence). This CDR3 is CASSPLAGGLGGDEQFF. The CDR3 DNA sequence: TGTGCCAGCAGTCCGCTAGCGGGAGGTCTAGGAGGCGATGAGCAGTTCTTC.